The 25 T cell receptor beta chains below were found in one sample sequenced in a study of identical twins. TCRdb re-called the 5' RACE reads through MiXCR, storing one row per CDR3 protein. The data contain hundreds of thousands of distinct CDR3 sequences, around 24% of them singletons. These sequences were also reported in another study, on yellow fever vaccine responses in identical twins.

Source material: CD4+ T cells sorted from blood. The receptors were sampled from a woman aged 18-29 years in good health.

J is TRBJ2-7 and V is TRBV2; D possibly corresponds to TRBD1 (6 bases). The V gene lost 7 bases and the J gene lost 4 bases, with 11 bases spanning the gap. Germline V gene data show CDR1 as SNHLY and CDR2 as FYNNEI. CDR3 length equals 12 residues. CDR3 residues: CASNSQGYEQYF. Written as DNA, the CDR3 is TGTGCCAGCAACTCACAGGGATACGAGCAGTACTTC.

This clonotype was detected only a few times. The CDR3 nucleotides are TGTGCCAGCAGTGTTCAGCGGGGGCAAGAGACCCAGTACTTC. Residues: CASSVQRGQETQYF. The rearrangement links TRBV2 to TRBJ2-5, with TRBD2 identical over 8 bases. Trimming took 4 bases from V and 2 from J; bases not matched to a gene: 3. Germline V CDR1 and CDR2: SNHLY, FYNNEI. The CDR3 runs to 14 residues.

This clonotype occurred a few times. The V call is TRBV7-3, the J call TRBJ2-3, with 10 nucleotides matching TRBD1. V lost 5 bases and J lost 5; bases outside the gene matches: 4. CDR1 is SGHTA, CDR2 FQGTGA, per germline. The CDR3 runs 14 residues. CDR3 DNA: TGTGCCAGCAGCCAGGGACAGGGGAAAGATACGCAGTATTTT. Encoded protein: CASSQGQGKDTQYF.

The V gene is TRBV20-1, the J gene TRBJ1-1; no firm D call. The CDR3 extends over 13 amino acids. The V end was cut by 6 bases, the J end by 3 bases, with 14 bases between. The germline V gene has CDR1 DFQATT and CDR2 SNEGSKA (reference sequence). Here the CDR3 reads CSAPKARDTEAFF. In nucleotides, the CDR3 is TGCAGTGCCCCCAAGGCCCGGGACACTGAAGCTTTCTTT.

This clonotype has a handful of counts. The genes are TRBV7-8 and TRBJ2-4; possibly TRBD1 or TRBD2 for D (5 bases each). V lost 5 bases and J 2 bases, leaving 13 bases between the germline ends. Per germline, CDR1 SGHVS and CDR2 FQNEAQ. The CDR3 covers 15 residues. In nucleotides, the CDR3 is TGTGCCAGCAGCCGAACCAGGGACCCCAAAAACATTCAGTACTTC. It codes for CASSRTRDPKNIQYF.

This clonotype occurred once. The rearrangement uses TRBV28 and TRBJ2-7; D unresolved. Germline CDR1 reads MDHEN; CDR2 reads SYDVKM. The CDR3 consists of 14 residues. Trimming removed 7 bases from V and 0 bases from J, with 13 bases in between. Here the CDR3 DNA reads TGTGCCAGCACCATAAGGGCCGGCTCCTACGAGCAGTACTTC. Translation: CASTIRAGSYEQYF. Combining the CDR3 with reference TRBV28 and TRBJ2-7 gives the whole variable domain DVKVTQSSRYLVKRTGEKVFLECVQDMDHENMFWYRQDPGLGLRLIYFSYDVKMKEKGDIPEGYSVSREKKERFSLILESASTNQTSMYLCASTIRAGSYEQYFGPGTRLTVT.

The gene calls are TRBV5-1 and TRBJ2-6; D is undetermined. The CDR3 loop spans 16 amino acids. V was trimmed by 1 base and J by 2 bases, leaving 10 bases between them. Germline V gene data show CDR1 as SGHRS and CDR2 as YFSETQ. CDR3 coding DNA: TGCGCCAGCAGCTTGTTTTCGTGGACTGGGGCCAACGTCCTGACTTTC. Encoded protein: CASSLFSWTGANVLTF.

The chain joins TRBV6-5 to TRBJ2-7, with 10 bases aligning to TRBD2. From germline, CDR1 is MNHEY and CDR2 SVGAGI. This CDR3 is built from 16 residues. With V trimmed by 3 bases and J by 1 base, 6 bases remained unmatched. CDR3 nucleotides: TGTGCCAGCAGTTATAGAGTAGCGGGGGGTTCCTACGAGCAGTACGTC. Its protein is CASSYRVAGGSYEQYV.

The rearrangement joins TRBV7-2 to TRBJ2-5; D possibly corresponds to TRBD2 (7 bases). This CDR3 has 15 residues. Trimming pared 2 bases from V and 5 bases from J, leaving 15 bases between. Per germline, CDR1 SGHTA and CDR2 FQGNSA. The CDR3 nucleotides read TGTGCCAGCAGCTTACTCCGGGGGGCAGGGGAGACCCAGTACTTC. This codes for CASSLLRGAGETQYF. The full variable domain, completed using reference TRBV7-2 and TRBJ2-5, is GAGVSQSPSNKVTEKGKDVELRCDPISGHTALYWYRQSLGQGLEFLIYFQGNSAPDKSGLPSDRFSAERTGGSVSTLTIQRTQQEDSAVYLCASSLLRGAGETQYFGPGTRLLVL.

The V gene is TRBV20-1, the J gene TRBJ2-3, with TRBD2 matching over 9 bases. Germline assignment: CDR1 DFQATT and CDR2 SNEGSKA (reference sequence). J gave up 4 bases and V 1 base, and 6 bases lay outside the gene matches. The CDR3 loop spans 15 amino acids. CDR3 residues: CSARGAGGPSDTQYF. The CDR3 nucleotides are TGCAGTGCTAGAGGCGCGGGAGGGCCCTCAGATACGCAGTATTTT.

In its sample, this clonotype was seen a few times. The V and J genes are TRBV5-1 and TRBJ1-1, with 7 bases fitting TRBD1. The junction had 9 bases not matched to a gene; V was cut back by 3 bases and J by 4 bases. CDR3 length: 15 residues. The germline V gene encodes CDR1 SGHRS and CDR2 YFSETQ. The CDR3 DNA is TGCGCCAGCAGCTCAATACAGGGGAGGAGCACTGAAGCTTTCTTT. It codes for CASSSIQGRSTEAFF.

This clonotype was seen a handful of times. The CDR3 sequence is CSARSGLAVTGELFF. The CDR3, as DNA: TGCAGTGCTAGATCCGGGCTAGCAGTCACCGGGGAGCTGTTTTTT. The V call is TRBV20-1, the J call TRBJ2-2; tentatively, D is TRBD2 (5 bases). The CDR3 length is 15 residues. V shed 2 bases and J shed 4 bases, with 14 bases lying between them. Germline CDR1 reads DFQATT; CDR2 reads SNEGSKA (reference sequence).

V gene TRBV5-5 combines with J gene TRBJ2-7; 8 positions match TRBD1. The length of the CDR3 is 14 residues. V shed 1 base, J shed 7 bases, and the junction held 7 bases outside the gene matches. From germline, CDR1 is SGHKS and CDR2 YYEKEE (reference sequence). The CDR3 DNA reads TGTGCCAGCAGCTTGAGACAGGGGCGAGGAGAGCAGTACGTC. It yields the protein CASSLRQGRGEQYV.

This clonotype was seen only a few times. This chain connects TRBV28 to TRBJ2-7; TRBD1 is a possible D gene (6 bases). V dropped 4 bases and J dropped 3 bases, with 13 bases sitting between them. Germline V gene data show CDR1 as MDHEN and CDR2 as SYDVKM. The length of the CDR3 is 14 residues. CDR3 in DNA: TGTGCCAGCAGTTCAGGGGCTCAGGGCTACGAGCAGTACGTC. This sequence encodes CASSSGAQGYEQYV.

This clonotype was seen a few times. This chain connects TRBV12-3 or TRBV12-4 to TRBJ2-3; the D gene is possibly TRBD2 (6 bases). The CDR3 totals 15 residues. Trimming took off 3 bases at V and 0 bases at J, with 10 bases between the two ends. The CDR3 bases are TGTGCCAGCAGTTTCAGCGGGCTTAGCACAGATACGCAGTATTTT. Its translation: CASSFSGLSTDTQYF.

This clonotype was detected only a few times. The V call is TRBV5-1, the J call TRBJ1-4, with D possibly matching TRBD1 (5 bases). This CDR3 has 14 amino acids. Trimming removed 6 bases at V and 4 bases at J, with 13 bases between. Per the germline V gene, CDR1 is SGHRS and CDR2 is YFSETQ. CDR3: CASTFGGVNEKLFF. The CDR3 region has the DNA TGCGCCAGCACCTTCGGGGGGGTTAATGAAAAACTGTTTTTT.

The V and J genes are TRBV25-1 and TRBJ2-2; possible D gene TRBD1, 6 bases. Germline V gene data show CDR1 as MGHDK and CDR2 as SYGVNS. CDR3 length: 17 residues. V dropped 0 bases and J dropped 0 bases, with 11 bases sitting between them. The CDR3 here is CASSEYGRGANTGELFF. CDR3 sequence (DNA): TGTGCCAGCAGTGAATATGGCAGGGGCGCGAACACCGGGGAGCTGTTTTTT.

This clonotype has only a few counts. The rearrangement joins TRBV28 to TRBJ2-7; no firm D call. CDR1 MDHEN and CDR2 SYDVKM come from the germline V gene. The length of the CDR3 is 12 residues. The V and J ends lost 8 bases and 2 bases respectively, with 10 bases between them. CDR3 DNA sequence: TGTGCCAGCTCAGTCCAGACCTACGAGCAGTACTTC. Its translation: CASSVQTYEQYF.

This clonotype occurred a few times. The V and J genes are TRBV4-1 and TRBJ2-7; TRBD2 matches 13 bases. CDR1 and CDR2 from the germline V gene are MGHRA and YSYEKL. This CDR3 has 15 residues. The junction had 2 bases not matched to a gene; V was cut back by 1 base and J by 5 bases. The CDR3 nucleotides read TGCGCCAGCAGCCAAGCCGGACTAGCGGGAGACGAGCAGTACTTC. This gives the protein CASSQAGLAGDEQYF.

This CDR3 reads CASSGASATGELFF. The CDR3, as DNA: TGTGCCAGCAGCGGGGCTAGCGCGACCGGGGAGCTGTTTTTT. V usage is TRBV4-2 and J usage is TRBJ2-2; weak D call: TRBD2 (6 bases). Germline V gene lookup returns CDR1 LGHNA and CDR2 YNFKEQ. The CDR3 is made up of 14 amino acids. V was cut by 5 bases and J by 5 bases, with 12 bases left in between.

The J gene is TRBJ2-5, the V gene TRBV7-9; D is ambiguous. V lost 5 bases to trimming and J lost 5 bases, with 21 bases between them. The germline gives CDR1 SEHNR, CDR2 FQNEAQ (reference sequence). CDR3 length: 16 residues. CDR3 DNA: TGTGCCAGCAGCCCCGACGGATACCTCAGTATTGAGACCCAGTACTTC. Translation: CASSPDGYLSIETQYF.

CDR3 bases: TGTGCCAGCAGCTTATCGATGTCTAATTCACCCCTCCACTTT. Its protein is CASSLSMSNSPLHF. This chain uses TRBV7-6 with TRBJ1-6; D gene ambiguous. The V and J ends lost 2 bases and 6 bases respectively, with 8 bases between them. The CDR3 extends over 14 amino acids. The V gene's germline CDR1 is SGHVS and CDR2 FNYEAQ.

This chain uses TRBV12-3 or TRBV12-4 with TRBJ2-7; TRBD2 matches 11 bases. The CDR3 loop spans 16 amino acids. J was trimmed by 1 base and V by 4 bases; bases with no gene match: 6. CDR3 DNA: TGTGCCAGCAGTTCGACTAGCGGGGAAGTTTCCTACGAGCAGTACTTC. Translated, it gives CASSSTSGEVSYEQYF.

V gene TRBV7-9 combines with J gene TRBJ2-7, with TRBD2 matching over 7 bases. Germline-derived CDR1 and CDR2 are SEHNR and FQNEAQ (reference sequence). The CDR3 contains 16 residues. V dropped 5 bases and J dropped 2; count of bases not matched to a gene: 12. The CDR3, as DNA: TGTGCCAGCAGCGTGGAAGGGTGGGAGGGCCCCTACGAGCAGTACTTC. It encodes CASSVEGWEGPYEQYF.

The chain combines TRBV12-3 or TRBV12-4 with TRBJ2-3, with unresolved D. The V end lost 0 bases, the J end lost 4 bases, and 8 bases lay between the germline ends. This CDR3 has 14 residues. The CDR3 is CASSLALRPDTQYF. The DNA of the CDR3 is TGTGCCAGCAGTTTAGCGCTGCGACCAGATACGCAGTATTTT.